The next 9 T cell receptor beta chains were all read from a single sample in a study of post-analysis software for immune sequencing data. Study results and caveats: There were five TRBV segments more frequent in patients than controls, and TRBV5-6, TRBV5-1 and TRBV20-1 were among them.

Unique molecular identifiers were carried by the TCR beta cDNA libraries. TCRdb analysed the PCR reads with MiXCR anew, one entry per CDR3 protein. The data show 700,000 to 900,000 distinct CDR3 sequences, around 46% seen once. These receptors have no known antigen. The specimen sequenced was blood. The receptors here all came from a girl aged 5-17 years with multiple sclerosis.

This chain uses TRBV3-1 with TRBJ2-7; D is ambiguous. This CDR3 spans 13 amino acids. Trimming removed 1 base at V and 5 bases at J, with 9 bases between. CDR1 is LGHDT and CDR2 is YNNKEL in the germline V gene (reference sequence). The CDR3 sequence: CASSQGGAHEQYF. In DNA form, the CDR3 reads TGTGCCAGCAGCCAAGGAGGTGCCCACGAGCAGTACTTC.

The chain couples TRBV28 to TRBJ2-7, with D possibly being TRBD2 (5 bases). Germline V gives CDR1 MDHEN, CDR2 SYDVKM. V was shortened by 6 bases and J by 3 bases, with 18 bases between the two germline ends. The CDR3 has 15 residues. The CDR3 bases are TGTGCCAGCAGCCCACAGTTTCATCGGGGCTACGAGCAGTACTTC. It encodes CASSPQFHRGYEQYF.

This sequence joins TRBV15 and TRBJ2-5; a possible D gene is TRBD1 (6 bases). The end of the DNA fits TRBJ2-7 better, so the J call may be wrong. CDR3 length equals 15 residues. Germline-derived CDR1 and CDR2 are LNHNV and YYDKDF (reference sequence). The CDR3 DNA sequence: TGTGCCACCAGCTTCAACCCCGGGACACGCTACGAGCAGTACTTC. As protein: CATSFNPGTRYEQYF.

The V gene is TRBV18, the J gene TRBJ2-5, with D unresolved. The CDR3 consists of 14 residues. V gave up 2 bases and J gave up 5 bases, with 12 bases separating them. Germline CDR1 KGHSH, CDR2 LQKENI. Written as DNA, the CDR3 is TGTGCCAGCTCACCAGGGAACTCTGACGAGACCCAGTACTTC. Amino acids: CASSPGNSDETQYF.

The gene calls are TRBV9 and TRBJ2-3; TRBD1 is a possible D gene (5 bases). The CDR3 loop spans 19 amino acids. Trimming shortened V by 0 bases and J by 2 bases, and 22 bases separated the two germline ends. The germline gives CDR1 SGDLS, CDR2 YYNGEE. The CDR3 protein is CASSVGGQPRKDNTDTQYF. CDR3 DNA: TGTGCCAGCAGCGTAGGGGGCCAACCAAGGAAGGATAACACAGATACGCAGTATTTT.

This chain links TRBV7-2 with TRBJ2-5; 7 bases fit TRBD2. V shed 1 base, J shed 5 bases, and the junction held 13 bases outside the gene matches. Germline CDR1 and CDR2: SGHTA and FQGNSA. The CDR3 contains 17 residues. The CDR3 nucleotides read TGTGCCAGCAGCTTAGGGGCTAGCGGAACCTTGGGGGAGACCCAGTACTTC. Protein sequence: CASSLGASGTLGETQYF. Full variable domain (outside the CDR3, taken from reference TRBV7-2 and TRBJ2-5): GAGVSQSPSNKVTEKGKDVELRCDPISGHTALYWYRQSLGQGLEFLIYFQGNSAPDKSGLPSDRFSAERTGGSVSTLTIQRTQQEDSAVYLCASSLGASGTLGETQYFGPGTRLLVL.

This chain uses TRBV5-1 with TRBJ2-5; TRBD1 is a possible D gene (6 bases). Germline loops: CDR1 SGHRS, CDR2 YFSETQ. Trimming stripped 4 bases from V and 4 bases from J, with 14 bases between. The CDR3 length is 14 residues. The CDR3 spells CASSLGTHRETQYF. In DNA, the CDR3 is TGCGCCAGCAGCCTGGGGACACATCGAGAGACCCAGTACTTC.

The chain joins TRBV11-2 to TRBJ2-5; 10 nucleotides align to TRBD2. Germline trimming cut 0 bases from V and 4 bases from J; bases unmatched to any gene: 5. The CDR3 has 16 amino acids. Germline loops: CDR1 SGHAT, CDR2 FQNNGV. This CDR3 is CASSLDRLAGAETQYF. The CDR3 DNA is TGTGCCAGCAGCTTAGATCGCCTAGCGGGAGCAGAGACCCAGTACTTC. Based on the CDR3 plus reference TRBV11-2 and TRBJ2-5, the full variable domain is EAGVAQSPRYKIIEKRQSVAFWCNPISGHATLYWYQQILGQGPKLLIQFQNNGVVDDSQLPKDRFSAERLKGVDSTLKIQPAKLEDSAVYLCASSLDRLAGAETQYFGPGTRLLVL.

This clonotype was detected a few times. The CDR3 DNA is TGCGCCAGCAGAACTCAGCCTAGGGACACTGAAGCTTTCTTT. It yields the protein CASRTQPRDTEAFF. The chain combines TRBV5-1 with TRBJ1-1; D not certain. The CDR3 spans 14 residues. V was cut by 5 bases and J by 3 bases, with 14 bases left in between. Germline lookup yields CDR1 SGHRS and CDR2 YFSETQ. The variable domain in full, completed from reference TRBV5-1 and TRBJ1-1, reads KAGVTQTPRYLIKTRGQQVTLSCSPISGHRSVSWYQQTPGQGLQFLFEYFSETQRNKGNFPGRFSGRQFSNSRSEMNVSTLELGDSALYLCASRTQPRDTEAFFGQGTRLTVV.